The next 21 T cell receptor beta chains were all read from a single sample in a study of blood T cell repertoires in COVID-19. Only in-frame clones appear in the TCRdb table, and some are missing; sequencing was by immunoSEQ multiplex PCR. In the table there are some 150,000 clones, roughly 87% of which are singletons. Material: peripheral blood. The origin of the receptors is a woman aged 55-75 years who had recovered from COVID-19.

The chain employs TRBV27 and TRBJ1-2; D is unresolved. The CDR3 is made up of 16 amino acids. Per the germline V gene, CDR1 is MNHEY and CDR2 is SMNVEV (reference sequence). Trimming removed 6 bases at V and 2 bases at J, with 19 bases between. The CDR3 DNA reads TGTGCCAGCAGCCACAGCGGCTTGGGGAGGAACTATGGCTACACCTTC. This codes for CASSHSGLGRNYGYTF.

CDR3 nucleotides: TGTGCCAGCAGTCCAACATACAGGGACCCACAAGAGACCCAGTACTTC. Encoded protein: CASSPTYRDPQETQYF. V usage is TRBV28 and J usage is TRBJ2-5; weak D call: TRBD1 (6 bases). Germline CDR1 MDHEN, CDR2 SYDVKM. This CDR3 is 16 amino acids long. V was clipped by 5 bases and J by 2 bases, with 18 bases between them.

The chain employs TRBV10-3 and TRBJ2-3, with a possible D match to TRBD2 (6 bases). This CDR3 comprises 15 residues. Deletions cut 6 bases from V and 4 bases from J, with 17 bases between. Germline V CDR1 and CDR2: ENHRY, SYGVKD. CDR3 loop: CAIRGGLASADTQYF. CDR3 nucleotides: TGTGCCATCAGAGGCGGGCTAGCGAGCGCAGATACGCAGTATTTT.

The CDR3 loop is CSAAGQGAYGYTF. Written as DNA, the CDR3 is TGCAGCGCAGCCGGACAGGGGGCCTATGGCTACACCTTC. The chain employs TRBV29-1 and TRBJ1-2, with 11 bases fitting TRBD1. CDR1 SQVTM and CDR2 ANQGSEA come from the germline V gene. The CDR3 totals 13 residues. Trimming took 7 bases from V and 4 from J; bases not matched to a gene: 5. The entire variable domain, with the rest obtained from reference TRBV29-1 and TRBJ1-2, is as follows: SAVISQKPSRDICQRGTSLTIQCQVDSQVTMMFWYRQQPGQSLTLIATANQGSEATYESGFVIDKFPISRPNLTFSTLTVSNMSPEDSSIYLCSAAGQGAYGYTFGSGTRLTVV.

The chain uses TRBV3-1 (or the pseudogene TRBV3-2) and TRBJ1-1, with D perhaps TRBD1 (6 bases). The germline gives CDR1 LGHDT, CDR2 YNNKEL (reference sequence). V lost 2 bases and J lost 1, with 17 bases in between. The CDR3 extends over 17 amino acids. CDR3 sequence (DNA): TGTGCCAGCAGCCAACAGGTCAATACAGGGTGGAACACTGAAGCTTTCTTT. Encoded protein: CASSQQVNTGWNTEAFF.

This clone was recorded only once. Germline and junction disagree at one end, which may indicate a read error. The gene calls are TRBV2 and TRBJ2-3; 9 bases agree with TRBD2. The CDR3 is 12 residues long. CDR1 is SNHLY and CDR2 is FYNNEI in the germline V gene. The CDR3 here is CASSAPERGVLF. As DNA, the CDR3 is TGTGCCAGCAGTGCTCCAGAGCGGGGGGTACTATTT. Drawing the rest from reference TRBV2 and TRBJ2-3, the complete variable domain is EPEVTQTPSHQVTQMGQEVILRCVPISNHLYFYWYRQILGQKVEFLVSFYNNEISEKSEIFDDQFSVERPDGSNFTLKIRSTKLEDSAMYFCASSAPERGVLFGPGTRLTVL.

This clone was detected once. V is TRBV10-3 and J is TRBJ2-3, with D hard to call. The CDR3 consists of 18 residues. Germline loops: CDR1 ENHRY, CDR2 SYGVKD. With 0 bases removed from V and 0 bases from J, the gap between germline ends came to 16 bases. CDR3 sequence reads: CAISESTVGVTSTDTQYF. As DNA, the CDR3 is TGTGCCATCAGTGAGTCGACTGTAGGAGTGACTAGCACAGATACGCAGTATTTT.

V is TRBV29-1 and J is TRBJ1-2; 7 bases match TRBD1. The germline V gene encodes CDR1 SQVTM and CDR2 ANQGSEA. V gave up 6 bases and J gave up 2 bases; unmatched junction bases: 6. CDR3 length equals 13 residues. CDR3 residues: CSVMGQLNYGYTF. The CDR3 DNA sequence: TGCAGCGTCATGGGACAGCTCAACTATGGCTACACCTTC.

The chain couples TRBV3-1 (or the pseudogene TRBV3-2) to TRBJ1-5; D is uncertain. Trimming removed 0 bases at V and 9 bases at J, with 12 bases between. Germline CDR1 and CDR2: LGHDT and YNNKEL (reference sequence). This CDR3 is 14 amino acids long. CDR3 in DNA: TGTGCCAGCAGCCAAGATCTAGGCAGCAGGCCCCAGCATTTT. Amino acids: CASSQDLGSRPQHF.

The CDR3 loop is CASSLRQQGQHF. The DNA for the CDR3 is TGTGCCAGCAGTTTACGGCAGCAGGGCCAGCATTTT. The chain joins TRBV28 to TRBJ1-5; TRBD1 is a possible D gene (5 bases). Germline loops: CDR1 MDHEN, CDR2 SYDVKM. The V and J ends lost 2 bases and 12 bases respectively, with 11 bases between them. The CDR3 contains 12 residues.

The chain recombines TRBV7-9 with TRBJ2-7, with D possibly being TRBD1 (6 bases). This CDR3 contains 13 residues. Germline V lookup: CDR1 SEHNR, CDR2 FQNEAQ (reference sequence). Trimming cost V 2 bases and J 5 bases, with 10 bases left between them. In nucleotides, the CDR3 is TGTGCCAGCAGCTTAACAGGGACGGACGAGCAGTACTTC. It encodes CASSLTGTDEQYF.

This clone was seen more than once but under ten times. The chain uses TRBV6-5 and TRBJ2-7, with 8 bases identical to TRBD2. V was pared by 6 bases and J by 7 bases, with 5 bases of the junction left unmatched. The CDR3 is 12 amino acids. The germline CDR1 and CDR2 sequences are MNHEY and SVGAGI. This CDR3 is CASRTSAGEQYF. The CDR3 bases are TGTGCCAGCAGGACTAGCGCGGGGGAGCAGTACTTC.

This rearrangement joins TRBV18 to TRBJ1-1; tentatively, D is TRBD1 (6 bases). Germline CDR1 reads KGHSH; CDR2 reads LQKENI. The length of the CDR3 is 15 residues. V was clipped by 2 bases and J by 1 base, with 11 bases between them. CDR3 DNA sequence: TGTGCCAGCTCACCAAACAGGGATGGGAACACTGAAGCTTTCTTT. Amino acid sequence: CASSPNRDGNTEAFF.

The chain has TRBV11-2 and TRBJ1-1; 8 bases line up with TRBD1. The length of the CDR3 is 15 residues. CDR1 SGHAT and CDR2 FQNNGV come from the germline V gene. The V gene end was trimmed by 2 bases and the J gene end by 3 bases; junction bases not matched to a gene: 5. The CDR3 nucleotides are TGTGCCAGCAGCTTAAGGACAGGGTCCGACACTGAAGCTTTCTTT. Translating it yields CASSLRTGSDTEAFF.

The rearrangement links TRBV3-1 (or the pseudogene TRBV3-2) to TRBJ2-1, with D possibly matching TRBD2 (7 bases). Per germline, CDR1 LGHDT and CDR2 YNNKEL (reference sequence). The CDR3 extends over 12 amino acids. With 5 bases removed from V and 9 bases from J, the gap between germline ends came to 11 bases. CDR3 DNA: TGTGCCAGCAGCGGGGGGGCAGGTGAGCAGTTCTTC. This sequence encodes CASSGGAGEQFF.

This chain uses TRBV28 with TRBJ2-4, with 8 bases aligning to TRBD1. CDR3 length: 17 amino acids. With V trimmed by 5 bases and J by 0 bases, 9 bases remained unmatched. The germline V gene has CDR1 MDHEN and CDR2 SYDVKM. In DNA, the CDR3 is TGTGCCAGCAGTCCGATCATCAGGGGGCGAGCCAAAAACATTCAGTACTTC. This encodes CASSPIIRGRAKNIQYF.

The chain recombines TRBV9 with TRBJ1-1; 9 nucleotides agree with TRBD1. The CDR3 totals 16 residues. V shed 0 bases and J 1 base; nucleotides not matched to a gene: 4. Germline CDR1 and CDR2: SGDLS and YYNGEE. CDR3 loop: CASSVAGDRANTEAFF. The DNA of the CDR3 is TGTGCCAGCAGCGTAGCTGGGGACAGGGCGAACACTGAAGCTTTCTTT.

CDR3 DNA sequence: TGTGCCAGCAGCGAACAGCGAAACACCATATATTTT. Its protein is CASSEQRNTIYF. The rearrangement joins TRBV7-9 to TRBJ1-3; no clear D. V was trimmed by 5 bases and J by 5 bases, leaving 7 bases between them. This CDR3 contains 12 residues. Germline lookup yields CDR1 SEHNR and CDR2 FQNEAQ (reference sequence).

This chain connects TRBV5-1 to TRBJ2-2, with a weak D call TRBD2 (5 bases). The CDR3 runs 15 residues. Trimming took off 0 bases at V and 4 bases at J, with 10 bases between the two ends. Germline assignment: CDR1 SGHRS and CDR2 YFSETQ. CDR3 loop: CASSLGSAGTGELFF. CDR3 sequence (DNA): TGCGCCAGCAGCTTGGGTTCGGCGGGCACCGGGGAGCTGTTTTTT.

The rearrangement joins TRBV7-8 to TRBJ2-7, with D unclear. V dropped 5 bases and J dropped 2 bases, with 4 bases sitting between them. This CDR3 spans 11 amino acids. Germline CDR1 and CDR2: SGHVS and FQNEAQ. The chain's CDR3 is CASSPTYEQYF. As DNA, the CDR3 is TGTGCCAGCAGCCCTACCTACGAGCAGTACTTC.

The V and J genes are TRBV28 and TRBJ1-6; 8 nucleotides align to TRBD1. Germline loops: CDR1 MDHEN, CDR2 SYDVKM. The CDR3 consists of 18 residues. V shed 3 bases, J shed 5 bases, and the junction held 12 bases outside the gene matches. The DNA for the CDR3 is TGTGCCAGCAGTTTTGTGCAGGGGGCTCCTCGAGATAATTCACCCCTCCACTTT. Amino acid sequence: CASSFVQGAPRDNSPLHF. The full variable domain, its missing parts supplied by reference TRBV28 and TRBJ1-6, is DVKVTQSSRYLVKRTGEKVFLECVQDMDHENMFWYRQDPGLGLRLIYFSYDVKMKEKGDIPEGYSVSREKKERFSLILESASTNQTSMYLCASSFVQGAPRDNSPLHFGNGTRLTVT.